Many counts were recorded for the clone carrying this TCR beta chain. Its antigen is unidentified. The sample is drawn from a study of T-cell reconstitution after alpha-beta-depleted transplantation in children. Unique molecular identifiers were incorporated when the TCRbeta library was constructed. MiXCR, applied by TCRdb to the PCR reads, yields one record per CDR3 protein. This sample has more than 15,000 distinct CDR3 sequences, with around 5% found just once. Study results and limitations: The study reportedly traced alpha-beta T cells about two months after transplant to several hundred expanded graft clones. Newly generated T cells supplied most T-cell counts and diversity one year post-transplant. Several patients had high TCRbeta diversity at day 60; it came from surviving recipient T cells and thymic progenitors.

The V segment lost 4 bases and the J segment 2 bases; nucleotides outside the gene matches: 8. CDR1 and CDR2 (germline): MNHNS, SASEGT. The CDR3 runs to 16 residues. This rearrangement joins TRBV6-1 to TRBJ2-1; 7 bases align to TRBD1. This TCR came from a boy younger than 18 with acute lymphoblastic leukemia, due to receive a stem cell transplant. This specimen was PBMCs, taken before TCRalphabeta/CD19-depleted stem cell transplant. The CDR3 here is CASSARQGRTYNEQFF. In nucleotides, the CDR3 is TGTGCCAGCAGTGCCCGACAGGGAAGGACCTACAATGAGCAGTTCTTC.